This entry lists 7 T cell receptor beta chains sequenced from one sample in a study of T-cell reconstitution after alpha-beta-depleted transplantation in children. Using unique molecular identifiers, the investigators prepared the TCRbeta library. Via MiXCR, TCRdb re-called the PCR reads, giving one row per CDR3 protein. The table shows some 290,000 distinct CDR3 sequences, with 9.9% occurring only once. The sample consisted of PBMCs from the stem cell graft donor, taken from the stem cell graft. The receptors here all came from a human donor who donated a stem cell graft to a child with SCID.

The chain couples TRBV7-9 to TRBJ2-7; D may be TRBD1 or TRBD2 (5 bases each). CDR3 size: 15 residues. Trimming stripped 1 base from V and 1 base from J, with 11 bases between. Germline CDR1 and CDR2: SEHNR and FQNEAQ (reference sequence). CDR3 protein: CASSLDTGTSYEQYF. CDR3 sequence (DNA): TGTGCCAGCAGCTTAGACACGGGGACGTCCTACGAGCAGTACTTC.

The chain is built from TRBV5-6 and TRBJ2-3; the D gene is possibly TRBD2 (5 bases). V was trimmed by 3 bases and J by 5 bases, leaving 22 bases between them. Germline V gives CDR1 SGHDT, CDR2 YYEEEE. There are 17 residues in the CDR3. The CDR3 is CASSSPGLFVRKDTQYF. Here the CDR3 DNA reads TGTGCCAGCAGCTCCCCTGGACTTTTTGTTAGGAAAGATACGCAGTATTTT.

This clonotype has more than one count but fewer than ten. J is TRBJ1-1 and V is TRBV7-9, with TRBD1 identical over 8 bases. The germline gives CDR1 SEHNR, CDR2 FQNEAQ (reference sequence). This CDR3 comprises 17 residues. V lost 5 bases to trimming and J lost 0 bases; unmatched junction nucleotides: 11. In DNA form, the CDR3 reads TGTGCCAGCAGCGACTCGGGACAGGCTTACATGAACACTGAAGCTTTCTTT. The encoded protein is CASSDSGQAYMNTEAFF.

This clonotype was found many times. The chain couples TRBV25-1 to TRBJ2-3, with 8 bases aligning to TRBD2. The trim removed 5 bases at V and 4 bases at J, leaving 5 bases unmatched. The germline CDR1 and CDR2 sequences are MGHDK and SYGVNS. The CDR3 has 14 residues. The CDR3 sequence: CASSIGGAADTQYF. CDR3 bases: TGTGCCAGCAGTATCGGGGGGGCTGCAGATACGCAGTATTTT.

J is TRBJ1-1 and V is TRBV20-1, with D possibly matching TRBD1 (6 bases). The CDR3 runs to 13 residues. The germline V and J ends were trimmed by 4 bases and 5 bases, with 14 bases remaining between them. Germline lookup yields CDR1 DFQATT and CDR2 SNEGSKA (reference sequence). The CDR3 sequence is CSATTGRVTEAFF. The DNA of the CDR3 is TGCAGTGCTACAACAGGGCGGGTGACTGAAGCTTTCTTT.

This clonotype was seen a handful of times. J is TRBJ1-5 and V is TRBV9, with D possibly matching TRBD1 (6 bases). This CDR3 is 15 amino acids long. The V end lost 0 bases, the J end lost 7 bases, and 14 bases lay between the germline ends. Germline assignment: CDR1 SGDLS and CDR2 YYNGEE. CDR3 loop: CASSVEPAGEQPQHF. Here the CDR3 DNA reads TGTGCCAGCAGCGTAGAGCCGGCAGGGGAGCAGCCCCAGCATTTT.

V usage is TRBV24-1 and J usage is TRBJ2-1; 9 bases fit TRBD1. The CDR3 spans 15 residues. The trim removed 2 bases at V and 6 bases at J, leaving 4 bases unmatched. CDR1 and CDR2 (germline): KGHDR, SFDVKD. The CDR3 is CATSDSGTGRNEQFF. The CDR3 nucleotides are TGTGCCACCAGTGATTCCGGGACAGGGCGCAATGAGCAGTTCTTC.